This TCR beta chain originates from a study of cytomegalovirus exposure and HLA in healthy donors. The PCR made use of 60 Vbeta and 13 Jbeta primers. This table comes from immunoSEQ multiplex PCR, and its TCRdb copy is limited to in-frame clones, with some not included. The sample lists roughly 150,000 clones, around 70% occurring once. General study results and limits: Earlier analysis looked at TCR beta V segments, and most were productive about 87% or about 30% of the time. In a later analysis, DRB1 alleles had the most associated TCRs; HLA-C alleles the fewest. V segments that were indistinguishable, TRBV6-2 and TRBV6-3 among them, were omitted from analysis.

On this clone itself: Its antigen is undetermined.

The germline V gene has CDR1 SQVTM and CDR2 ANQGSEA. The CDR3 is made up of 15 amino acids. V was pared by 3 bases and J by 4 bases, with 7 bases of the junction left unmatched. The sequence came from a woman aged 55-70 years in good health and CMV-seropositive. The sequencing sample was made of PBMCs. The V and J genes are TRBV29-1 and TRBJ1-3, with 9 bases lining up with TRBD1. The CDR3 DNA sequence: TGCAGCGTTGAGGGGGGGACAGGGACCGGAAACACCATATATTTT. Translated: CSVEGGTGTGNTIYF.